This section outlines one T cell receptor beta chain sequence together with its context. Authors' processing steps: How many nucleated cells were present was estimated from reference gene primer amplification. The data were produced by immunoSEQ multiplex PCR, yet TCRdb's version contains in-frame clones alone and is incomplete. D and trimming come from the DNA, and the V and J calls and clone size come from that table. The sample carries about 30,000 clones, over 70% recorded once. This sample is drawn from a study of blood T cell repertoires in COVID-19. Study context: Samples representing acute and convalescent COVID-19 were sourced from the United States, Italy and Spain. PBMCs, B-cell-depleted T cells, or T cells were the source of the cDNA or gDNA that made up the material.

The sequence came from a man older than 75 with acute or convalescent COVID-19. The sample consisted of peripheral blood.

The CDR3 loop reads CASRGVGTGDQPQHF. Here the CDR3 DNA reads TGTGCCAGCAGGGGGGTTGGGACAGGGGACCAGCCCCAGCATTTT. This sequence joins TRBV6-1 and TRBJ1-5, with TRBD1 matching over 10 bases. Germline V gene sequence: CDR1 MNHNS, CDR2 SASEGT. The CDR3 loop spans 15 amino acids. V lost 6 bases, J lost 7 bases, and 9 bases stayed unmatched.